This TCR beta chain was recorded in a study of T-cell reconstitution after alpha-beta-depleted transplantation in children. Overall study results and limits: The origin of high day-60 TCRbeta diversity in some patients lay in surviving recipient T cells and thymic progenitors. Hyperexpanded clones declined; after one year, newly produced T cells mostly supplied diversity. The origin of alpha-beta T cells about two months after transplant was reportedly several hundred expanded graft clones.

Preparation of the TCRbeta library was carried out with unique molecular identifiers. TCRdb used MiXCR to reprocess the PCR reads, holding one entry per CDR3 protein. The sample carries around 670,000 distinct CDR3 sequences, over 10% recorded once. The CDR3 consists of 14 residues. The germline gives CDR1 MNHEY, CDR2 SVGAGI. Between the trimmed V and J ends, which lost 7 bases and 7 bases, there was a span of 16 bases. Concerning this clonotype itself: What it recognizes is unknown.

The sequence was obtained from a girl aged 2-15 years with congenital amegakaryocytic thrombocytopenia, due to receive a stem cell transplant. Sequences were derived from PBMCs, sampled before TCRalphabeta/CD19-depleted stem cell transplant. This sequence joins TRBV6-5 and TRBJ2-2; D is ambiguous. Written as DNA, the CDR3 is TGTGCCAGCACTTGGTGGAGCCGGAACGGGGAGCTGTTTTTT. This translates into CASTWWSRNGELFF.